The present entry profiles one T cell receptor (beta chain) with its context. The sample originates from a study of blood T cells in healthy people across ages. Primed by a sample-barcoded 5' primer and a J-beta primer mix, a second PCR proceeded for 7 to 11 cycles. TCRdb fed the 5' RACE reads into MiXCR, producing one record per CDR3 protein. This table holds more than 700,000 distinct CDR3 sequences, 53% found once. This CDR3 comprises 15 residues. The germline gives CDR1 DFQATT, CDR2 SNEGSKA (reference sequence). Trimming shortened V by 6 bases and J by 0 bases, and 17 bases separated the two germline ends.

The sequenced material came from blood. The gene calls are TRBV20-1 and TRBJ1-1; maybe TRBD1 (5 bases). The origin of this receptor is an elderly man in good health. The CDR3 DNA reads as TGCAGTGCGAGGGATGCGCGACAGATGAACACTGAAGCTTTCTTT. Residues: CSARDARQMNTEAFF.